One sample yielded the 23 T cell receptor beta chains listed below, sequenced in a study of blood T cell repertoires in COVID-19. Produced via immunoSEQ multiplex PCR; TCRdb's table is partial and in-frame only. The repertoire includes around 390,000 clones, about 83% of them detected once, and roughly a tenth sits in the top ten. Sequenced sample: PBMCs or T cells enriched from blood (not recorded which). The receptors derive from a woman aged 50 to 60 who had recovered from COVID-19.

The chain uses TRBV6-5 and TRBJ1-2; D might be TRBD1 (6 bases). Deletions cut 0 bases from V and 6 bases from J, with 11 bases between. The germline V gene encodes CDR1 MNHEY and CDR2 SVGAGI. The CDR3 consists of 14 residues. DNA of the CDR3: TGTGCCAGCAGTTACTCCCGCGGGGGCCATGGCTACACCTTC. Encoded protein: CASSYSRGGHGYTF.

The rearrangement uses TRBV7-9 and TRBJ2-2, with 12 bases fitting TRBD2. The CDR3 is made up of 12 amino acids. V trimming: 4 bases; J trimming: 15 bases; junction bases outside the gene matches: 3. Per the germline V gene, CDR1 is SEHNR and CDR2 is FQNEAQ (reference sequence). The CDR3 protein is CASSWTSGALFF. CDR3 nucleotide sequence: TGTGCCAGCAGCTGGACTAGCGGGGCGTTGTTTTTT. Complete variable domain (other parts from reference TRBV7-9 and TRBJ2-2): DTGVSQNPRHKITKRGQNVTFRCDPISEHNRLYWYRQTLGQGPEFLTYFQNEAQLEKSRLLSDRFSAERPKGSFSTLEIQRTEQGDSAMYLCASSWTSGALFFGEGSRLTVL.

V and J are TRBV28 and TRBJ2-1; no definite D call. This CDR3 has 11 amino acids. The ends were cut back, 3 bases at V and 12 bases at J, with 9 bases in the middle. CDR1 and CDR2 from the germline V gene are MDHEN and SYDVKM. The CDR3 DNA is TGTGCCAGCAGTTTCAGTTTCTTGCAGTTCTTC. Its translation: CASSFSFLQFF.

CDR3 sequence (DNA): TGTGCTAGTGGTTTGGCGATAGGGACAGACAGCAATCAGCCCCAGCATTTT. It is translated as CASGLAIGTDSNQPQHF. The rearrangement links TRBV12-5 to TRBJ1-5; 7 positions match TRBD1. Germline V lookup: CDR1 LGHNT, CDR2 FRNRAP. V was clipped by 1 base and J by 1 base; unmatched bases: 7. The CDR3 contains 17 residues.

This CDR3 reads CASSGTGGANYGYTF. CDR3 in DNA: TGTGCCAGCAGCGGAACTGGGGGGGCGAACTATGGCTACACCTTC. The chain recombines TRBV11-2 with TRBJ1-2, with D tentatively TRBD1 (6 bases). Germline V gives CDR1 SGHAT, CDR2 FQNNGV. Trimming took off 5 bases at V and 2 bases at J, with 15 bases between the two ends. This CDR3 is built from 15 residues.

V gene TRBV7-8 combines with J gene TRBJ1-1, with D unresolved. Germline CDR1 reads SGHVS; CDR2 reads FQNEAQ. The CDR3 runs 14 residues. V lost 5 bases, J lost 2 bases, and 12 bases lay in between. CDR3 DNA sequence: TGTGCCAGCAGCCTCTTGCCGGGAAACACTGAAGCTTTCTTT. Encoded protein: CASSLLPGNTEAFF.

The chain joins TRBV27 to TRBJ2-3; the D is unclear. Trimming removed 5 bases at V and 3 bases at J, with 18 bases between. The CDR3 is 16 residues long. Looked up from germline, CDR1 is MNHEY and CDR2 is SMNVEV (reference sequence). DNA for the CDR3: TGTGCCAGCAGTCCGACAAAAGCCAAGTGGACAGATACGCAGTATTTT. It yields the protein CASSPTKAKWTDTQYF.

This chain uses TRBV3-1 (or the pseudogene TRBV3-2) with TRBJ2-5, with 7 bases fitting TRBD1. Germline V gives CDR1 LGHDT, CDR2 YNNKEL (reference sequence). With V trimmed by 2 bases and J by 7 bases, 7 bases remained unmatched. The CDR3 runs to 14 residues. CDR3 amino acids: CASSQPDRAGTQYF. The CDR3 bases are TGTGCCAGCAGCCAACCCGACAGGGCGGGGACCCAGTACTTC.

The CDR3 region has the DNA TGTGCCAGCAGCTATCCGGGGACTCACACAGATACGCAGTATTTT. Translation gives CASSYPGTHTDTQYF. The chain carries TRBV7-8 and TRBJ2-3; D is perhaps TRBD2 (6 bases). Germline V lookup: CDR1 SGHVS, CDR2 FQNEAQ. CDR3 length equals 15 residues. Trimming left V 4 bases short and J 2 bases short, with 13 bases between.

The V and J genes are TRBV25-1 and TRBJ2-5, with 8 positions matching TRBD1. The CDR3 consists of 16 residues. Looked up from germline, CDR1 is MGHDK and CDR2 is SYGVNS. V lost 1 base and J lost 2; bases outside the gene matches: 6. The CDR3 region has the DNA TGTGCCAGCAGTGAATCCCACGGACAGGGACAAGAGACCCAGTACTTC. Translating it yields CASSESHGQGQETQYF.

The CDR3 spells CASSLELSGYGYTF. The CDR3 nucleotides are TGCGCCAGCAGCTTGGAATTAAGCGGCTATGGCTACACCTTC. This chain links TRBV5-1 with TRBJ1-2; D unclear. The ends were cut back, 0 bases at V and 4 bases at J, with 10 bases in the middle. The CDR3 runs to 14 residues. CDR1 is SGHRS, CDR2 YFSETQ, per germline.

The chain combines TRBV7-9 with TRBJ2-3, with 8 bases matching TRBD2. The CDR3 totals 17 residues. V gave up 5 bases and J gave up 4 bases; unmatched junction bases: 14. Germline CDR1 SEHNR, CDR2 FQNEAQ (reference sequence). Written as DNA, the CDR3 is TGTGCCAGCAGCGGACGGGGACTAGATCCTCTCGCAGATACGCAGTATTTT. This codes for CASSGRGLDPLADTQYF.

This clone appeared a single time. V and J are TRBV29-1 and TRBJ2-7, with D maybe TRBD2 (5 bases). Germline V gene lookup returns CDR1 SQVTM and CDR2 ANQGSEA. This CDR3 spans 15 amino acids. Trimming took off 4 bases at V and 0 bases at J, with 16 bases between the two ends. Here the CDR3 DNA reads TGCAGCGTTGTCCCCAAGGACTCTCGCTCCTACGAGCAGTACTTC. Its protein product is CSVVPKDSRSYEQYF.

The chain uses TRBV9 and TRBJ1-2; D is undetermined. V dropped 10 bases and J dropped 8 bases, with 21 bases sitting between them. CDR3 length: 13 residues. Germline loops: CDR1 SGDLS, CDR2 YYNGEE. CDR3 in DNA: TGTGCCTCTGACGGAGGGTTTAATATAGGCTACACCTTC. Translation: CASDGGFNIGYTF.

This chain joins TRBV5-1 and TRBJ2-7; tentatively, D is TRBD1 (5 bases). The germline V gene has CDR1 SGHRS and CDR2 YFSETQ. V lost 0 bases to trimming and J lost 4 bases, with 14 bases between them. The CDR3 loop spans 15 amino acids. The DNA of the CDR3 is TGCGCCAGCAGCTTGGTGTGGGGCAGGGAATACGAGCAGTACTTC. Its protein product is CASSLVWGREYEQYF.

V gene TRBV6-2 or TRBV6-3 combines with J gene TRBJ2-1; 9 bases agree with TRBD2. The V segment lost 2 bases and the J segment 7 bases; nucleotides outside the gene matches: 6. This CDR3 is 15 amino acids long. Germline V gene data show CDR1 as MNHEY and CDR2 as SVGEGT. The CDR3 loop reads CASSYGSGGLNEQFF. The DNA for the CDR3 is TGTGCCAGCAGTTACGGGAGCGGGGGGTTAAATGAGCAGTTCTTC.

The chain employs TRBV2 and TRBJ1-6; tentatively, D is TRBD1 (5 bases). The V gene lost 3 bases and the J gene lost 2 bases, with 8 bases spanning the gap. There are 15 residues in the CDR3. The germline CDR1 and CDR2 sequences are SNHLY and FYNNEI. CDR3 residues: CASSDRVPYNSPLHF. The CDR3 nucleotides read TGTGCCAGCAGTGACAGGGTCCCCTATAATTCACCCCTCCACTTT.

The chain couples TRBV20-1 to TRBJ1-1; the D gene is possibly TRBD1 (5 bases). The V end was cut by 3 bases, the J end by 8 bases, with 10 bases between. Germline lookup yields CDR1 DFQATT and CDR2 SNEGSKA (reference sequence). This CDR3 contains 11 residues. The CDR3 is CSASQGKEAFF. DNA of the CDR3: TGCAGTGCTAGTCAGGGAAAGGAAGCTTTCTTT.

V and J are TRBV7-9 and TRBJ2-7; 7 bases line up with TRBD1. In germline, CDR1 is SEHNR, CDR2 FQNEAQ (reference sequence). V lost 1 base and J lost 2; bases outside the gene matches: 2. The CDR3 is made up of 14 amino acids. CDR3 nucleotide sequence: TGTGCCAGCAGCTTAGGGGACAGCACCTACGAGCAGTACTTC. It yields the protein CASSLGDSTYEQYF.

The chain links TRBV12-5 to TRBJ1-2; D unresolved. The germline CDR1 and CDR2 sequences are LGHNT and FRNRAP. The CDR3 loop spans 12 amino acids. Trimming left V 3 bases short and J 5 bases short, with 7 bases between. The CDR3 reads CASGFGPYGYTF. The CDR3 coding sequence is TGTGCTAGTGGTTTTGGCCCGTATGGCTACACCTTC.

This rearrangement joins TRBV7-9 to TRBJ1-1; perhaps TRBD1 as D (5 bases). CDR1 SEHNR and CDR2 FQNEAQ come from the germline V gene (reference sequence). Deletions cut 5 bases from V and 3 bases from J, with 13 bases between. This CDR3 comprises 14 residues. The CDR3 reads CASSHPAGHTEAFF. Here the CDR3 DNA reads TGTGCCAGCAGCCATCCGGCGGGACACACTGAAGCTTTCTTT.

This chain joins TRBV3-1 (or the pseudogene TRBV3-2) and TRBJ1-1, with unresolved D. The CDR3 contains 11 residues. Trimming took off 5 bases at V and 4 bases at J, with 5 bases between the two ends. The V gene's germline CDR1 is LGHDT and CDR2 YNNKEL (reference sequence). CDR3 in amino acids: CASSSGTEAFF. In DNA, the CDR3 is TGTGCCAGCAGCTCGGGCACTGAAGCTTTCTTT.

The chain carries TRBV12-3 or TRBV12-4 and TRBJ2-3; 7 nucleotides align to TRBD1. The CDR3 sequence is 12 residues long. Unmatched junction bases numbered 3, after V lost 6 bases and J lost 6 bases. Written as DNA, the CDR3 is TGTGCCAGCAGGGGGGACAGCGATACGCAGTATTTT. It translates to CASRGDSDTQYF.